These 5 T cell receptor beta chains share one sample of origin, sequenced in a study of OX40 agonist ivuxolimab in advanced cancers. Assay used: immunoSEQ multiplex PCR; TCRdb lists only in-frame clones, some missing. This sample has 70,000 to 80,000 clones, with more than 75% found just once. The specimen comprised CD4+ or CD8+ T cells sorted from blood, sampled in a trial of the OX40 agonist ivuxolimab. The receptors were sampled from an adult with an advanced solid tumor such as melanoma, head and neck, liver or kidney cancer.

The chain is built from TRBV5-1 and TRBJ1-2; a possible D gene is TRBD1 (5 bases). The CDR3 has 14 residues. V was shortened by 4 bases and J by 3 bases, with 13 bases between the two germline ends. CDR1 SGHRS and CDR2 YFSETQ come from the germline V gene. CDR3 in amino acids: CASSLSRGYYGYTF. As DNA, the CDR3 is TGCGCCAGCAGCCTCTCGAGGGGCTACTATGGCTACACCTTC.

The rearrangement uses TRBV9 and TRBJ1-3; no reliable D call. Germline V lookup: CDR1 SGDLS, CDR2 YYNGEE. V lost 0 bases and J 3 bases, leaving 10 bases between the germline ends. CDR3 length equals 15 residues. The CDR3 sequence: CASSVGYSGGNTIYF. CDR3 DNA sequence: TGTGCCAGCAGCGTAGGGTACTCGGGTGGAAACACCATATATTTT. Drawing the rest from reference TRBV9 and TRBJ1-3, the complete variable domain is DSGVTQTPKHLITATGQRVTLRCSPRSGDLSVYWYQQSLDQGLQFLIQYYNGEERAKGNILERFSAQQFPDLHSELNLSSLELGDSALYFCASSVGYSGGNTIYFGEGSWLTVV.

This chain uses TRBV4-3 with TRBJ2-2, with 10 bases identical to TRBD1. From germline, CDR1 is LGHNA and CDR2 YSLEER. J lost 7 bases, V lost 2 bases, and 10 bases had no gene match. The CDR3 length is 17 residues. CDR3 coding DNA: TGCGCCAGCAGCCAAACACCCCAAGACAGGGGGCACGGGGAGCTGTTTTTT. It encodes CASSQTPQDRGHGELFF.

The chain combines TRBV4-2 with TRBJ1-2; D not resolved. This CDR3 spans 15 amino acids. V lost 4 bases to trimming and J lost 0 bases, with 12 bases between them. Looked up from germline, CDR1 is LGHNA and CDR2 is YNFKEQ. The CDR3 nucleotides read TGTGCCAGCAGCCGAGCGGACTCAGCTAACTATGGCTACACCTTC. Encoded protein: CASSRADSANYGYTF.

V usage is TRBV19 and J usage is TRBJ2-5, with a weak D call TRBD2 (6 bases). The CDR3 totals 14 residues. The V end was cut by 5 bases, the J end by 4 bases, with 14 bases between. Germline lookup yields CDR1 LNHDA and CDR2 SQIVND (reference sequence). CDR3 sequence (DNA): TGTGCCAGTAGTCCCCTAGCGAGTCGAGAGACCCAGTACTTC. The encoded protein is CASSPLASRETQYF.